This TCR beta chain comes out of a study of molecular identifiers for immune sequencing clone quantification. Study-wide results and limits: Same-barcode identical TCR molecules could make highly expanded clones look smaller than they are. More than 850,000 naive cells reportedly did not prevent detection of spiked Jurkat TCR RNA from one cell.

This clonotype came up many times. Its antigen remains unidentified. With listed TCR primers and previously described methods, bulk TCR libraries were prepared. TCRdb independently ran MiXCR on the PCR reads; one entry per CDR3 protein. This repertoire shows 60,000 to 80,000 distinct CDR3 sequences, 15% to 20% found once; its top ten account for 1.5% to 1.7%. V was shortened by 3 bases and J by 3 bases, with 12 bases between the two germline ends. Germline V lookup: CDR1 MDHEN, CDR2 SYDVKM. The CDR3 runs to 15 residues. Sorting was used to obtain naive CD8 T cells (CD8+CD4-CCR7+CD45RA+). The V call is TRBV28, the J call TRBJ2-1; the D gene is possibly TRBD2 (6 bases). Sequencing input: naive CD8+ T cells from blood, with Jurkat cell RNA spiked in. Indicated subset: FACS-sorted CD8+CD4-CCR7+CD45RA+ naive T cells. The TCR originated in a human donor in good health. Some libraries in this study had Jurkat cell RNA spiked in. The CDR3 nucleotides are TGTGCCAGCAGTTTCACCGGGACTGTCTACAATGAGCAGTTCTTC. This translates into CASSFTGTVYNEQFF.